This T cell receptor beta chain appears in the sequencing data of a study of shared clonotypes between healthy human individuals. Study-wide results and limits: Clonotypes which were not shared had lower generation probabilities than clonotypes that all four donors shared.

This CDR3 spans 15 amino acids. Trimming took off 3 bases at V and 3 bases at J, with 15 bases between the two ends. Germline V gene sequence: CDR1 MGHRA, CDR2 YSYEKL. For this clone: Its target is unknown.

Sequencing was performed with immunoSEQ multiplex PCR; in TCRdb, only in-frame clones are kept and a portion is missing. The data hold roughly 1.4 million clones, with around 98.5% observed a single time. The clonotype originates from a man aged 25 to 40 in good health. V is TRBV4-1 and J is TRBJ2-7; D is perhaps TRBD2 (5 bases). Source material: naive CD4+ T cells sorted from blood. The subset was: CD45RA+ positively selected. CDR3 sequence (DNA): TGCGCCAGCAGCCATCCAGGACTCGGAGTCTACGAGCAGTACTTC. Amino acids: CASSHPGLGVYEQYF.